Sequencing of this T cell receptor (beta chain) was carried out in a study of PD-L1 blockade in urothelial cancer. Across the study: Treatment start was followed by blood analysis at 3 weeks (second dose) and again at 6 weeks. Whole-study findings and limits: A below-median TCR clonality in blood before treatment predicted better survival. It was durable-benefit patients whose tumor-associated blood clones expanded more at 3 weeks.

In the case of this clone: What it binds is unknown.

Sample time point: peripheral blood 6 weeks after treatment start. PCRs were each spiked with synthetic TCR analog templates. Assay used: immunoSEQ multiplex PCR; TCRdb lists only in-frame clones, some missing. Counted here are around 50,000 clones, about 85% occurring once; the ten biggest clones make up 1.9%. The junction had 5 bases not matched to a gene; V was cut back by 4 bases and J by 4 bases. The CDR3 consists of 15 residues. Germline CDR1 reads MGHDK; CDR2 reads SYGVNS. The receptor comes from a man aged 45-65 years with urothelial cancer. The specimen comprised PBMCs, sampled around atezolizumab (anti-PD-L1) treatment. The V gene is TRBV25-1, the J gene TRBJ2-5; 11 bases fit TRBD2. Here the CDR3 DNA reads TGTGCCAGCAGTGTGACTAGCGGGACACGAGAGACCCAGTACTTC. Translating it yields CASSVTSGTRETQYF.